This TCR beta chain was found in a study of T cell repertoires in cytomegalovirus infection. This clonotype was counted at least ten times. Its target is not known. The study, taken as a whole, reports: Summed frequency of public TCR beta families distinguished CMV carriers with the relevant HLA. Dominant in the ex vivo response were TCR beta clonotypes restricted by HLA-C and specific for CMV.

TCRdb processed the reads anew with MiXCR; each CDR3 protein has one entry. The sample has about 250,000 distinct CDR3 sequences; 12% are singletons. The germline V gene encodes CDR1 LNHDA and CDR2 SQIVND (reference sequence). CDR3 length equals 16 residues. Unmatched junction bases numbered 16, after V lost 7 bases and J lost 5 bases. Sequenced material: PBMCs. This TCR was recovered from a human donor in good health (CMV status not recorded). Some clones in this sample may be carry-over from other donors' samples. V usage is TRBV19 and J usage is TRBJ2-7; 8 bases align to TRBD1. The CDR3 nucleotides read TGTGCCAGTACCCCCTTTCCGGGACAGGCGTACCACGAGCAGTACTTC. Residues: CASTPFPGQAYHEQYF.